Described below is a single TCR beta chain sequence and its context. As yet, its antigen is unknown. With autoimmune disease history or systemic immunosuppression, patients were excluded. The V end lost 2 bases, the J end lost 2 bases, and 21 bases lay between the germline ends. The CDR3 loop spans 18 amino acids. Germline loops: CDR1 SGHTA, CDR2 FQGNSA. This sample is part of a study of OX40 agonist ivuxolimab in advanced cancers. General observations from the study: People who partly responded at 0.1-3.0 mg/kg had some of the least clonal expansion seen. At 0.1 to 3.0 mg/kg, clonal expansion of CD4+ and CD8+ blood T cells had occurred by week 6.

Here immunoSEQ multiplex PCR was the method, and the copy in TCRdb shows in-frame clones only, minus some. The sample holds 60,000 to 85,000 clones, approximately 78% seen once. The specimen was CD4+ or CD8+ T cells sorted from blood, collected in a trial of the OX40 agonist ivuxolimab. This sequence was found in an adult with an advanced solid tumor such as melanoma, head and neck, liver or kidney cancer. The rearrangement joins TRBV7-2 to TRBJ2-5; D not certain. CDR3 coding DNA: TGTGCCAGCAGCTTAAGACATCTGACGTCCCGGGCACAAGAGACCCAGTACTTC. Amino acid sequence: CASSLRHLTSRAQETQYF. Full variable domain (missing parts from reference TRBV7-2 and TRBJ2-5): GAGVSQSPSNKVTEKGKDVELRCDPISGHTALYWYRQSLGQGLEFLIYFQGNSAPDKSGLPSDRFSAERTGGSVSTLTIQRTQQEDSAVYLCASSLRHLTSRAQETQYFGPGTRLLVL.